These 15 T cell receptor beta chains were sequenced from one sample in a study of neurological immune-mediated disorders. From the 5' RACE reads, TCRdb called clonotypes with MiXCR, one entry per CDR3 protein. The data show under 80,000 distinct CDR3 sequences, 9.4% seen once. The sample taken for sequencing was PBMCs. These receptors were taken from a man aged 50 to 59 in good health.

The table lists this clonotype with many counts. The genes are TRBV5-1 and TRBJ2-5, with 9 bases fitting TRBD1. This CDR3 has 15 residues. Germline V gene data show CDR1 as SGHRS and CDR2 as YFSETQ. V trimming: 3 bases; J trimming: 1 base; junction bases outside the gene matches: 4. Here the CDR3 DNA reads TGCGCCAGCAGCTGGACAGGGGTTGGCCAAGAGACCCAGTACTTC. Protein product: CASSWTGVGQETQYF.

This clonotype has more than one count but fewer than ten. This rearrangement joins TRBV6-2 or TRBV6-3 to TRBJ2-7; TRBD2 agrees at 10 bases. Germline CDR1 MNHEY, CDR2 SVGEGT. Unmatched junction bases numbered 8, after V lost 6 bases and J lost 0 bases. The CDR3 runs to 16 residues. The DNA of the CDR3 is TGTGCCAGCAGCCCCTGGACTAGCGGAGACTCCTACGAGCAGTACTTC. It codes for CASSPWTSGDSYEQYF.

In this sample, this clonotype turned up many times. This chain uses TRBV12-3 or TRBV12-4 with TRBJ2-5, with D tentatively TRBD1 or TRBD2 (5 bases each). This CDR3 spans 14 amino acids. V lost 3 bases and J lost 4, with 12 bases in between. The CDR3 is CASSFGARGETQYF. CDR3 DNA: TGTGCCAGCAGTTTTGGGGCCCGGGGAGAGACCCAGTACTTC.

This clonotype was recorded at least ten times. The chain couples TRBV6-2 or TRBV6-3 to TRBJ2-7, with 10 nucleotides matching TRBD1. Germline trimming cut 7 bases from V and 6 bases from J; bases unmatched to any gene: 6. In germline, CDR1 is MNHEY, CDR2 SVGEGT. This CDR3 region has 13 residues. The CDR3 DNA reads TGTGCCAGCAACGGACAGGGGGTTGGCGAGCAGTACTTC. It translates to CASNGQGVGEQYF.

Many counts were recorded for this clonotype. The chain employs TRBV6-2 or TRBV6-3 and TRBJ2-7, with TRBD2 matching 13 bases. Germline CDR1 is MNHEY and CDR2 is SVGEGT. This CDR3 has 18 amino acids. V gave up 5 bases and J gave up 3 bases; unmatched junction bases: 13. The CDR3 here is CASSDTPGLAGHLYEQYF. The CDR3 DNA reads as TGTGCCAGCAGTGACACTCCGGGACTAGCGGGGCATCTCTACGAGCAGTACTTC.

This clonotype was counted many times. The chain employs TRBV5-5 and TRBJ1-1; no clear D gene. V lost 3 bases and J lost 4, with 10 bases in between. CDR1 and CDR2 (germline): SGHKS, YYEKEE (reference sequence). The CDR3 covers 13 residues. The CDR3 region is CASSSVSPTEAFF. In DNA form, the CDR3 reads TGTGCCAGCAGCTCCGTATCTCCCACTGAAGCTTTCTTT.

This clonotype has at least ten counts. The V call is TRBV5-6, the J call TRBJ2-5; 7 bases fit TRBD1. The CDR3 covers 13 residues. Trimming cost V 4 bases and J 1 base; bases outside gene matches: 1. Germline CDR1 SGHDT, CDR2 YYEEEE. The CDR3 sequence is CASSDRVQETQYF. The DNA of the CDR3 is TGTGCCAGCAGCGACAGGGTCCAAGAGACCCAGTACTTC.

This clonotype was counted many times. The chain links TRBV5-1 to TRBJ1-1, with TRBD1 identical over 7 bases. V was clipped by 4 bases and J by 0 bases; unmatched bases: 9. The CDR3 loop spans 16 amino acids. Germline values: CDR1 SGHRS, CDR2 YFSETQ. CDR3 bases: TGCGCCAGCAGCCTAGGGACAGTTCTTTTGAACACTGAAGCTTTCTTT. Translating it yields CASSLGTVLLNTEAFF.

This clonotype was recorded at least ten times. V gene TRBV5-1 combines with J gene TRBJ2-7; TRBD1 is a possible D gene (6 bases). The CDR3 loop spans 13 amino acids. The V gene lost 3 bases and the J gene lost 3 bases, with 10 bases spanning the gap. Germline V gene sequence: CDR1 SGHRS, CDR2 YFSETQ. The CDR3 loop is CASSSDSGYEQYF. The CDR3 DNA follows: TGCGCCAGCAGCTCGGACAGTGGCTACGAGCAGTACTTC.

This clonotype was detected ten times or more. V usage is TRBV12-3 or TRBV12-4 and J usage is TRBJ2-1, with 9 bases matching TRBD1. There are 15 residues in the CDR3. J was trimmed by 6 bases and V by 7 bases; bases with no gene match: 10. In DNA, the CDR3 is TGTGCCAGCATTAAACAGGGGGCAGGAGGCAATGAGCAGTTCTTC. As protein: CASIKQGAGGNEQFF.

This clonotype showed up many times. The gene calls are TRBV11-2 and TRBJ2-5, with TRBD1 matching 7 bases. In germline, CDR1 is SGHAT, CDR2 FQNNGV. The CDR3 has 15 residues. V lost 1 base, J lost 3 bases, and 5 bases stayed unmatched. The CDR3 sequence: CASSLARQGEETQYF. Written as DNA, the CDR3 is TGTGCCAGCAGCTTAGCTCGTCAGGGGGAAGAGACCCAGTACTTC.

This clonotype appeared many times. The V call is TRBV20-1, the J call TRBJ2-7, with 9 bases aligning to TRBD1. The germline CDR1 and CDR2 sequences are DFQATT and SNEGSKA (reference sequence). Trimming cost V 1 base and J 5 bases; bases outside gene matches: 12. The CDR3 loop spans 16 amino acids. Here the CDR3 reads CSARVLGGTGLDEQYF. CDR3 DNA: TGCAGTGCTAGAGTCCTGGGGGGGACAGGGTTAGACGAGCAGTACTTC.

In its sample, this clonotype was seen many times. The V call is TRBV4-2, the J call TRBJ2-2, with 7 bases aligning to TRBD2. The germline V gene encodes CDR1 LGHNA and CDR2 YNFKEQ. The CDR3 runs 14 residues. With V trimmed by 6 bases and J by 1 base, 2 bases remained unmatched. The CDR3 reads CASRGGGNTGELFF. CDR3 in DNA: TGTGCCAGCAGGGGCGGGGGGAACACCGGGGAGCTGTTTTTT.

This chain links TRBV6-5 with TRBJ2-7; 8 positions agree with TRBD1. The CDR3 extends over 15 amino acids. Germline loops: CDR1 MNHEY, CDR2 SVGAGI. With 5 bases clipped from V and 5 bases from J, the junction kept 11 bases outside the gene matches. CDR3 sequence (DNA): TGTGCCAGCAGTGGTACTATCAGGGGGCTGGACGAGCAGTACTTC. This translates into CASSGTIRGLDEQYF.

This clonotype was detected ten times or more. This chain connects TRBV6-2 or TRBV6-3 to TRBJ2-7; unclear D gene. Germline assignment: CDR1 MNHEY and CDR2 SVGEGT. The CDR3 is 15 amino acids. V shed 3 bases and J shed 2 bases, with 14 bases lying between them. The CDR3 sequence is CASSYTSPRAYEQYF. The CDR3 region has the DNA TGTGCCAGCAGTTATACCTCACCAAGGGCCTACGAGCAGTACTTC.